The source of this TCR beta chain is a study of STAT3 mutations in large granular lymphocyte leukemia. Comments on this clone: Its antigen is as yet unknown.

This CDR3 spans 15 amino acids. In germline, CDR1 is SEHNR, CDR2 FQNEAQ (reference sequence). V gave up 6 bases and J gave up 4 bases; unmatched junction bases: 8. General observations from the study: Every T-LGLL patient had at least one immunodominant TCRbeta clonotype.

The method was immunoSEQ multiplex PCR; TCRdb's version includes in-frame clones alone and lacks a portion of them. The sample lists roughly 31,000 clones, roughly 80% seen once, with 25% to 35% in the top ten. Input material: peripheral blood mononuclear cells. The receptor comes from a woman aged 50 to 60 with T-cell large granular lymphocyte leukemia. Some clones in this sample may be carry-over from other donors' samples. This chain uses TRBV7-9 with TRBJ1-2; 10 nucleotides align to TRBD1. CDR3 DNA: TGTGCCAGCAGACTGGGACAGGGGCAACTCTATGGCTACACCTTC. Its translation is CASRLGQGQLYGYTF.